This T cell receptor (beta chain) was sequenced during a study of spatial heterogeneity in lung cancer. With 6 bases removed from V and 7 bases from J, the gap between germline ends came to 10 bases. The CDR3 spans 12 residues. Germline CDR1 SGHVS, CDR2 FQNEAQ. There are many counts of this clonotype. This beta chain appears as a stray read in a library generated for alpha chains; its size is not informative. Each TCR cDNA molecule bore a unique molecular identifier. TCRdb processed the 5' RACE reads anew with MiXCR; each CDR3 protein has one entry. In the table there are 9,500 to 14,000 distinct CDR3 sequences, more than 3% of which are singletons. The time point: sample taken at primary tumor resection. Extraction of whole RNA from tumor, nontumor lung or frozen PBMC preceded unsorted sequencing.

The TCR sequence derives from a female donor with early-stage non-small cell lung cancer. Source: PBMCs, taken at surgery. The chain recombines TRBV7-8 with TRBJ2-1; D uncertain. CDR3 bases: TGTGCCAGCAGGCAAATGGGAAATGAGCAGTTCTTC. Protein product: CASRQMGNEQFF.